This TCR beta chain was sequenced in a study of CD8+CD57+ T cells in acquired aplastic anemia. Study summary: The average for DNA from sorted CD4+ and CD8+ cells was around 3.5 ug. Study-level results: Common to patients and controls were around 30 CD8+ CDR3 sequences. Patients did not significantly differ from controls in CD8+ Simpson's diversity.

The V gene end was trimmed by 5 bases and the J gene end by 2 bases; junction bases not matched to a gene: 6. CDR1 is SGHTA and CDR2 is FQGTGA in the germline V gene. The length of the CDR3 is 15 residues. Points on this clonotype: Antigen unknown.

Patients picked for sequencing had shown CD8+CD57+ cell expansion detected by flow cytometry. For CDR3 and TCR beta VDJ profiling, genomic DNA was the template used. TCRdb independently ran MiXCR on the reads; one entry per CDR3 protein. The table has 200,000 to 250,000 distinct CDR3 sequences, 65% seen once; the top ten hold roughly 50%. The clonotype was recovered from a human donor with aplastic anemia. Material for sequencing was sorted CD4+, CD8+, or CD8+CD57+ T cells (not recorded which) from PBMCs. The chain carries TRBV7-3 and TRBJ1-5, with 7 nucleotides matching TRBD1. DNA for the CDR3: TGTGCCAGCAGCGAGACAGGGTTTGGCAATCAGCCCCAGCATTTT. It is translated as CASSETGFGNQPQHF.